The entry below gives a single T cell receptor (beta chain) sequence along with its context. This specimen belongs to a study of cytomegalovirus exposure and HLA in healthy donors. Each of the donors was a healthy bone marrow donor. In the PCR, 60 Vbeta and 13 Jbeta primers were used. The table came from immunoSEQ multiplex PCR; TCRdb's copy has only in-frame clones and leaves some out. The sample gives about 160,000 clones, around four fifths of which show up once; roughly 1.2% is in the top ten. The CDR3 loop spans 16 amino acids. From germline, CDR1 is MGHRA and CDR2 YSYEKL. The V end was cut by 0 bases, the J end by 6 bases, with 15 bases between.

The chain couples TRBV4-1 to TRBJ1-5, with D possibly being TRBD1 (5 bases). Input material: PBMCs. The receptor comes from a woman in her fifties or sixties in good health and CMV-seronegative. CDR3 region: CASSQDLGLPGQPQHF. The CDR3 DNA reads as TGCGCCAGCAGCCAAGACCTGGGACTCCCCGGTCAGCCCCAGCATTTT.